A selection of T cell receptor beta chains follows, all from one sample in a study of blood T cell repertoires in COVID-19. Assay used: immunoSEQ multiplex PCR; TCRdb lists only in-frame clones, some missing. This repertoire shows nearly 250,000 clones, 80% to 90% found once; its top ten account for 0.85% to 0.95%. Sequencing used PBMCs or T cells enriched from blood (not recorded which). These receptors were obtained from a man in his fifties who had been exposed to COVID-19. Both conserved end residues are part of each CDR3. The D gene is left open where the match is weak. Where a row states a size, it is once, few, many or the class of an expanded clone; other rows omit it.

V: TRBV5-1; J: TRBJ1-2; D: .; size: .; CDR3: CASSLGGLFNYGYTF; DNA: TGCGCCAGCAGCTTGGGAGGGTTATTTAACTATGGCTACACCTTC
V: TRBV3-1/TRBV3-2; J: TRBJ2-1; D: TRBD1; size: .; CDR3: CASRDRGASDEQFF; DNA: TGTGCCAGCAGAGACAGGGGGGCGTCAGATGAGCAGTTCTTC
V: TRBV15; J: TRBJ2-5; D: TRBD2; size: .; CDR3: CATSRASGTETQYF; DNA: TGTGCCACCAGCAGAGCTAGCGGGACAGAGACCCAGTACTTC
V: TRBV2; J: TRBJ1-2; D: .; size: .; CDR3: CASSDKGNYGYTF; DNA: TGTGCCAGCAGCGATAAGGGGAACTATGGCTACACCTTC
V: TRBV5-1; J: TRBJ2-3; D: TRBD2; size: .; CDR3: CASSRRTSGRAISTDTQYF; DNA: TGCGCCAGCAGTCGAAGGACTAGCGGGAGGGCCATCAGCACAGATACGCAGTATTTT
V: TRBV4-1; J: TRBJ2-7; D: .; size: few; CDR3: CASSQEGQSIGEQYF; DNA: TGCGCCAGCAGCCAGGAGGGACAGTCTATTGGCGAGCAGTACTTC
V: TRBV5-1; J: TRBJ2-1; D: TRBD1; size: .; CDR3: CASSFLGQPYNEQFF; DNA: TGCGCCAGCAGCTTCCTGGGACAGCCCTACAATGAGCAGTTCTTC
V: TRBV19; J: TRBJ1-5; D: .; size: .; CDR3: CASRGPRQNNQPQHF; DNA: TGTGCCAGTAGGGGCCCCCGACAGAACAATCAGCCCCAGCATTTT
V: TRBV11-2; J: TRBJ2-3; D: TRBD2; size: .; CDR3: CASSLVVLAGKGW; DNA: TGTGCCAGCAGCTTAGTAGTACTAGCGGGCAAAGGATGG
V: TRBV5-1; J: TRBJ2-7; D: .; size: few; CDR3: CASSLDNPYEQYF; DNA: TGCGCCAGCAGCTTGGACAACCCCTACGAGCAGTACTTC
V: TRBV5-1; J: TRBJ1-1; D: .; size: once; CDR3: CASSLTDLNTEAFF; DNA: TGCGCCAGCAGCTTGACAGATTTGAACACTGAAGCTTTCTTT
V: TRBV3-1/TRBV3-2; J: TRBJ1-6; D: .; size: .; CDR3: CASSQDQTDSPLHF; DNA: TGTGCCAGCAGCCAAGATCAGACAGATTCACCCCTCCACTTT
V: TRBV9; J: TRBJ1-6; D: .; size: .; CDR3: CASSVGSPNSPLHF; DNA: TGTGCCAGCAGCGTGGGCAGCCCTAATTCACCCCTCCACTTT
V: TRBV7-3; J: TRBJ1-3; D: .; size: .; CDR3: CASSRQSGNTIYF; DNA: TGTGCCAGCAGCCGCCAGTCTGGAAACACCATATATTTT
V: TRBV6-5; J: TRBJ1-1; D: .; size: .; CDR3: CASRRIIWTEAFF; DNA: TGTGCCAGCAGGAGAATCATTTGGACAGAAGCTTTCTTT
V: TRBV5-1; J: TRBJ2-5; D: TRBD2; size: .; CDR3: CASRKTSSETQYF; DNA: TGCGCCAGCAGAAAGACTAGCAGTGAGACCCAGTACTTC
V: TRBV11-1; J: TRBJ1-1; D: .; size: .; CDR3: CASSSVGVGGTEAFF; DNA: TGTGCCAGCAGCTCCGTTGGTGTAGGAGGAACTGAAGCTTTCTTT
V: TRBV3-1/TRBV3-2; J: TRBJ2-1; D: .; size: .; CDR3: CASSQEISSYNEQFF; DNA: TGTGCCAGCAGCCAAGAAATTAGCTCCTACAATGAGCAGTTCTTC
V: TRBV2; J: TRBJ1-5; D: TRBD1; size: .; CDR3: CASSGSGGWQPQHF; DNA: TGTGCCAGCAGTGGATCAGGGGGCTGGCAGCCCCAGCATTTT
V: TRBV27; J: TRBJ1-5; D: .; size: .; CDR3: CASSLRSNQPQHF; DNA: TGTGCCAGCAGTCTACGAAGCAATCAGCCCCAGCATTTT
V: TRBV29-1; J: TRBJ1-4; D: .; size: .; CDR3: CSVAGVNEKLFF; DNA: TGCAGCGTAGCAGGCGTAAATGAAAAACTGTTTTTT
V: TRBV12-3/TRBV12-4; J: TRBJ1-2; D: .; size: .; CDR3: CASSPAGWYYTF; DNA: TGTGCCAGCAGTCCAGCAGGGTGGTACTACACCTTC
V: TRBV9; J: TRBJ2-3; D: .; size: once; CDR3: CASSGTEGTDTQYF; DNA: TGTGCCAGCAGCGGGACAGAAGGCACAGATACGCAGTATTTT
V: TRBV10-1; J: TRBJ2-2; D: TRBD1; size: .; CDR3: CASSAGTATGELFF; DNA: TGCGCCAGCAGTGCCGGGACAGCCACCGGGGAGCTGTTTTTT
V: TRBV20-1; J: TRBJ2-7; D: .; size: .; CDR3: CSAGLNEQYF; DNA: TGCAGTGCGGGGCTAAACGAGCAGTACTTC
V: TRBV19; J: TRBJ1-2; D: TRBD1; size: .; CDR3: CASSPVTGGRGYTF; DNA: TGTGCCAGTAGTCCCGTTACAGGGGGCCGTGGCTACACCTTC
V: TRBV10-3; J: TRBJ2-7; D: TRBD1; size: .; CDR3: CATGDSASSYEQYF; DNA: TGTGCCACCGGGGACAGCGCCAGCTCCTACGAGCAGTACTTC
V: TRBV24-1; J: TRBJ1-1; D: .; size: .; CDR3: CATRGQYTEAFF; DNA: TGTGCCACCAGGGGGCAATACACTGAAGCTTTCTTT